The 28 T cell receptor beta chains in this list originate from one sample, sequenced in a study of cytomegalovirus exposure and HLA in healthy donors. Amplification used 60 Vbeta primers and 13 Jbeta primers. Sequenced by immunoSEQ multiplex PCR; TCRdb stores in-frame clones only, minus some. The profile covers 150,000 or so clones, with roughly 88% appearing a single time and 6.4% taken by the ten largest. Sequencing was performed on PBMCs. These receptors originate from a man aged 50 to 60 in good health and CMV-seropositive.

This rearrangement joins TRBV2 to TRBJ2-1, with 10 bases identical to TRBD1. The CDR3 covers 11 residues. The trim removed 3 bases at V and 14 bases at J, leaving 1 base unmatched. Looked up from germline, CDR1 is SNHLY and CDR2 is FYNNEI. The CDR3 loop is CASSEGQGKFF. CDR3 in DNA: TGTGCCAGCAGTGAGGGACAGGGGAAGTTCTTC.

The count of this clone is one. J is TRBJ2-3 and V is TRBV18, with 9 bases lining up with TRBD2. The CDR3 totals 15 residues. The ends lost 4 bases at V and 7 bases at J; junction bases unmatched: 9. CDR1 is KGHSH, CDR2 LQKENI, per germline. The CDR3 here is CASSLPGLASNTQYF. The CDR3 DNA sequence: TGTGCCAGCTCACTACCGGGACTAGCCTCAAATACGCAGTATTTT. Filled out from reference TRBV18 and TRBJ2-3, the complete variable domain reads NAGVMQNPRHLVRRRGQEARLRCSPMKGHSHVYWYRQLPEEGLKFMVYLQKENIIDESGMPKERFSAEFPKEGPSILRIQQVVRGDSAAYFCASSLPGLASNTQYFGPGTRLTVL.

The chain combines TRBV5-4 with TRBJ2-3; D unresolved. V shed 0 bases and J shed 1 base, with 9 bases lying between them. Germline V gene data show CDR1 as SGHNT and CDR2 as YYREEE (reference sequence). This CDR3 has 15 amino acids. The CDR3 here is CASSLGMAGTDTQYF. CDR3 in DNA: TGTGCCAGCAGCTTGGGTATGGCCGGCACAGATACGCAGTATTTT. The variable domain in full, completed from reference TRBV5-4 and TRBJ2-3, reads ETGVTQSPTHLIKTRGQQVTLRCSSQSGHNTVSWYQQALGQGPQFIFQYYREEENGRGNFPPRFSGLQFPNYSSELNVNALELDDSALYLCASSLGMAGTDTQYFGPGTRLTVL.

The chain employs TRBV5-1 and TRBJ1-1, with a tentative D call TRBD1 (5 bases). The CDR3 sequence is 14 residues long. Between the trimmed V and J ends, which lost 0 bases and 7 bases, there was a span of 13 bases. Germline assignment: CDR1 SGHRS and CDR2 YFSETQ. For the CDR3, the DNA is TGCGCCAGCAGCTTGGCCCCGACAGAAAATGAAGCTTTCTTT. Protein: CASSLAPTENEAFF.

V is TRBV14 and J is TRBJ1-2; the D is unclear. This CDR3 spans 15 amino acids. Trimming stripped 2 bases from V and 1 base from J, with 11 bases between. From germline, CDR1 is SGHDN and CDR2 FVKESK. In DNA form, the CDR3 reads TGTGCCAGCAGCCAAAGCGCCGGGATTAACTATGGCTACACCTTC. Residues: CASSQSAGINYGYTF.

This rearrangement joins TRBV4-1 to TRBJ2-5; 7 bases are a match to TRBD1. The V segment lost 0 bases and the J segment 1 base; nucleotides outside the gene matches: 8. The germline V gene has CDR1 MGHRA and CDR2 YSYEKL. The CDR3 length is 17 residues. The CDR3 reads CASSQERQGAAQETQYF. In DNA, the CDR3 is TGCGCCAGCAGCCAAGAACGACAGGGTGCGGCCCAAGAGACCCAGTACTTC.

The V call is TRBV4-1, the J call TRBJ2-1; no definite D call. Germline loops: CDR1 MGHRA, CDR2 YSYEKL. The CDR3 consists of 16 residues. Trimming removed 0 bases at V and 0 bases at J, with 9 bases between. The CDR3 DNA is TGCGCCAGCAGCCAAGATTCGCTCAGCTCCTACAATGAGCAGTTCTTC. This codes for CASSQDSLSSYNEQFF.

The genes are TRBV9 and TRBJ2-2, with D maybe TRBD1 (6 bases). V was trimmed by 3 bases and J by 4 bases, leaving 16 bases between them. There are 16 residues in the CDR3. Per germline, CDR1 SGDLS and CDR2 YYNGEE. CDR3 nucleotides: TGTGCCAGCAGCGGCCAACCGGGACAAAGCACCGGGGAGCTGTTTTTT. Its protein is CASSGQPGQSTGELFF.

The rearrangement uses TRBV5-1 and TRBJ2-6, with D tentatively TRBD1 (6 bases). V was shortened by 1 base and J by 2 bases, with 19 bases between the two germline ends. The CDR3 loop spans 19 amino acids. Per germline, CDR1 SGHRS and CDR2 YFSETQ. The CDR3 reads CASSLFGDTHRTGANVLTF. CDR3 bases: TGCGCCAGCAGCTTGTTCGGGGACACTCACAGGACTGGGGCCAACGTCCTGACTTTC.

The chain couples TRBV29-1 to TRBJ1-4; tentative D call: TRBD1 (5 bases). CDR3 length equals 13 residues. Trimming took 4 bases from V and 3 from J, leaving 9 bases between them. Germline V gene data show CDR1 as SQVTM and CDR2 as ANQGSEA. CDR3 protein: CSVAGNPNEKLFF. The CDR3 coding sequence is TGCAGCGTTGCAGGGAACCCTAATGAAAAACTGTTTTTT. Full variable domain (missing parts from reference TRBV29-1 and TRBJ1-4): SAVISQKPSRDICQRGTSLTIQCQVDSQVTMMFWYRQQPGQSLTLIATANQGSEATYESGFVIDKFPISRPNLTFSTLTVSNMSPEDSSIYLCSVAGNPNEKLFFGSGTQLSVL.

This clone showed up just a few times. This chain joins TRBV4-2 and TRBJ2-1; D not certain. Germline V gene lookup returns CDR1 LGHNA and CDR2 YNFKEQ. V dropped 4 bases and J dropped 9 bases, with 10 bases sitting between them. This CDR3 is built from 12 residues. The CDR3 region has the DNA TGTGCCAGCAGCCTCTACGGTGGTGAGCAGTTCTTC. This gives the protein CASSLYGGEQFF.

This chain connects TRBV5-1 to TRBJ2-7, with TRBD1 matching 7 bases. V was pared by 4 bases and J by 2 bases, with 6 bases of the junction left unmatched. Germline CDR1 and CDR2: SGHRS and YFSETQ. The length of the CDR3 is 14 residues. This CDR3 is CASSQTGTAYEQYF. Written as DNA, the CDR3 is TGCGCCAGCAGCCAAACCGGGACAGCCTACGAGCAGTACTTC.

The J gene is TRBJ1-1, the V gene TRBV19, with TRBD1 as a possible D gene (6 bases). V lost 4 bases and J 3 bases, leaving 15 bases between the germline ends. Germline loops: CDR1 LNHDA, CDR2 SQIVND (reference sequence). This CDR3 comprises 15 residues. Written as DNA, the CDR3 is TGTGCCAGTAGTACACGGACAGAGGAGGACACTGAAGCTTTCTTT. Residues: CASSTRTEEDTEAFF.

This chain links TRBV7-2 with TRBJ2-1; TRBD2 agrees at 12 bases. Germline CDR1 reads SGHTA; CDR2 reads FQGNSA. J lost 9 bases, V lost 2 bases, and 8 bases had no gene match. There are 16 residues in the CDR3. The CDR3, as DNA: TGTGCCAGCAGCTTAATGAGGACTAGCGGGAAGGGTGAGCAGTTCTTC. This sequence encodes CASSLMRTSGKGEQFF.

This chain connects TRBV18 to TRBJ2-4; the D gene is possibly TRBD2 (5 bases). The CDR3 is 15 amino acids. V gave up 1 base and J gave up 1 base, with 8 bases separating them. CDR1 KGHSH and CDR2 LQKENI come from the germline V gene. CDR3 residues: CASSPRETAKNIQYF. For the CDR3, the DNA is TGTGCCAGCTCACCACGGGAGACGGCCAAAAACATTCAGTACTTC. The whole variable domain, remainder taken from reference TRBV18 and TRBJ2-4, is NAGVMQNPRHLVRRRGQEARLRCSPMKGHSHVYWYRQLPEEGLKFMVYLQKENIIDESGMPKERFSAEFPKEGPSILRIQQVVRGDSAAYFCASSPRETAKNIQYFGAGTRLSVL.

This chain uses TRBV19 with TRBJ2-4; 8 positions agree with TRBD1. The germline CDR1 and CDR2 sequences are LNHDA and SQIVND (reference sequence). J lost 3 bases, V lost 6 bases, and 7 bases had no gene match. This CDR3 is built from 15 residues. The CDR3 DNA follows: TGTGCCAGTAGCCCACAGGGGGTTGGCAAAAACATTCAGTACTTC. Protein product: CASSPQGVGKNIQYF.

This clone was detected only once. V gene TRBV5-8 combines with J gene TRBJ1-6, with 7 bases aligning to TRBD1. J gave up 4 bases and V 1 base, and 5 bases lay outside the gene matches. The CDR3 has 16 amino acids. CDR1 is SGHTS and CDR2 is YDEGEE in the germline V gene. The CDR3 coding sequence is TGTGCCAGCAGCTTGCCGGGACAGCCGTATAATTCACCCCTCCACTTT. Translated: CASSLPGQPYNSPLHF.

The chain carries TRBV5-8 and TRBJ2-1; D call uncertain. V was trimmed by 4 bases and J by 5 bases, leaving 16 bases between them. Per the germline V gene, CDR1 is SGHTS and CDR2 is YDEGEE. The CDR3 runs 15 residues. This CDR3 reads CASSASLIRNNEQFF. The DNA for the CDR3 is TGTGCCAGCAGCGCCTCTCTAATACGAAACAATGAGCAGTTCTTC.

The chain is built from TRBV11-2 and TRBJ1-1, with a weak D call TRBD1 (5 bases). Germline CDR1 reads SGHAT; CDR2 reads FQNNGV. This CDR3 is built from 15 residues. Trimming removed 5 bases at V and 1 base at J, with 14 bases between. The chain's CDR3 is CASSREGTSNTEAFF. The CDR3 coding sequence is TGTGCCAGCAGCCGAGAGGGGACTTCGAACACTGAAGCTTTCTTT. Looking up the rest from reference TRBV11-2 and TRBJ1-1 gives the full variable domain: EAGVAQSPRYKIIEKRQSVAFWCNPISGHATLYWYQQILGQGPKLLIQFQNNGVVDDSQLPKDRFSAERLKGVDSTLKIQPAKLEDSAVYLCASSREGTSNTEAFFGQGTRLTVV.

The chain is built from TRBV7-2 and TRBJ1-4; 7 bases map to TRBD1. J gave up 0 bases and V 5 bases, and 6 bases lay outside the gene matches. Looked up from germline, CDR1 is SGHTA and CDR2 is FQGNSA. This CDR3 is built from 16 residues. The CDR3 region is CASSLEGAATNEKLFF. CDR3 coding DNA: TGTGCCAGCAGCCTCGAGGGGGCAGCAACTAATGAAAAACTGTTTTTT.

The table lists this clone with a few counts. The chain employs TRBV7-8 and TRBJ1-5, with D possibly TRBD1 on 6 matching bases. This CDR3 region has 19 residues. Germline V gives CDR1 SGHVS, CDR2 FQNEAQ. The V end lost 0 bases, the J end lost 8 bases, and 26 bases lay between the germline ends. For the CDR3, the DNA is TGTGCCAGCAGCTTAGCGATCGGTGGTCGGACAGCCGCGTTGAAGCCCCAGCATTTT. Its translation is CASSLAIGGRTAALKPQHF. Full variable domain (remainder filled in from reference TRBV7-8 and TRBJ1-5): GAGVSQSPRYKVAKRGQDVALRCDPISGHVSLFWYQQALGQGPEFLTYFQNEAQLDKSGLPSDRFFAERPEGSVSTLKIQRTQQEDSAVYLCASSLAIGGRTAALKPQHFGDGTRLSIL.

This rearrangement joins TRBV5-6 to TRBJ2-3; TRBD2 matches 10 bases. The CDR3 sequence is 19 residues long. The germline V gene has CDR1 SGHDT and CDR2 YYEEEE. With V trimmed by 0 bases and J by 1 base, 11 bases remained unmatched. Here the CDR3 reads CASSLVSSGRVGRTDTQYF. CDR3 DNA sequence: TGTGCCAGCAGCTTGGTTTCTAGCGGGAGAGTGGGGCGCACAGATACGCAGTATTTT.

The gene calls are TRBV5-5 and TRBJ2-7, with D possibly TRBD2 on 5 matching bases. Germline CDR1 SGHKS, CDR2 YYEKEE (reference sequence). V was cut by 4 bases and J by 0 bases, with 14 bases left in between. This CDR3 spans 15 amino acids. CDR3 protein: CASSLGPRDSYEQYF. The CDR3, as DNA: TGTGCCAGCAGCCTCGGACCGAGGGACTCCTACGAGCAGTACTTC.

The CDR3 loop is CASSPGTDTQYF. The DNA for the CDR3 is TGCGCCAGCAGCCCTGGCACAGATACGCAGTATTTT. V gene TRBV5-1 combines with J gene TRBJ2-3; D gene ambiguous. This CDR3 is 12 amino acids long. V shed 4 bases and J shed 1 base, with 4 bases lying between them. Per germline, CDR1 SGHRS and CDR2 YFSETQ.

This chain joins TRBV6-5 and TRBJ1-2; no firm D call. CDR3 size: 14 residues. Germline-derived CDR1 and CDR2 are MNHEY and SVGAGI. V was cut by 0 bases and J by 4 bases, with 9 bases left in between. The CDR3 DNA follows: TGTGCCAGCAGTTACTCGCCGGCGGTCTATGGCTACACCTTC. Encoded protein: CASSYSPAVYGYTF.

Details on this clone: It differs at one base from a far larger clone, so likely a read error. The sample holds other DNA sequences that translate to the same CDR3. The chain has TRBV6-6 and TRBJ1-2; TRBD1 agrees at 7 bases. Trimming cost V 7 bases and J 8 bases; bases outside gene matches: 13. CDR1 and CDR2 (germline): MNHNY, SVGAGI (reference sequence). There are 14 residues in the CDR3. The CDR3 DNA is TGTGCCAGCACTCGAAGACAGGGAGGTAAGGGCTACACCTTC. Protein product: CASTRRQGGKGYTF.

A single count supports this clone. This chain joins TRBV6-1 and TRBJ1-5, with D perhaps TRBD1 (5 bases). Germline CDR1 MNHNS, CDR2 SASEGT. Trimming took 0 bases from V and 3 from J, leaving 9 bases between them. CDR3 length: 15 residues. The CDR3 loop is CASSEAGGTNQPQHF. The CDR3, as DNA: TGTGCCAGCAGTGAAGCGGGCGGGACCAATCAGCCCCAGCATTTT.

The V and J genes are TRBV27 and TRBJ2-1; 12 bases align to TRBD2. CDR3 size: 17 residues. The V gene's germline CDR1 is MNHEY and CDR2 SMNVEV (reference sequence). V trimming: 7 bases; J trimming: 0 bases; junction bases outside the gene matches: 7. CDR3 loop: CASTTSGGSSSYNEQFF. CDR3 nucleotides: TGTGCCAGCACGACTAGCGGGGGTTCTAGCTCCTACAATGAGCAGTTCTTC.